This is a list of T cell receptor beta chains from one sample in a study of cytomegalovirus exposure and HLA in healthy donors. Using immunoSEQ multiplex PCR, the repertoire was profiled, and TCRdb retains in-frame clones only, with some absent. Of about 130,000 clones listed, over 70% are singletons. Sequenced input: PBMCs. These receptors originate from a middle-aged man in good health and CMV-seronegative. Each CDR3 is given with its conserved first and last residue. D genes are given only for firm matches. Some rows have no size entry. The others give once, few or many, or a class for an expanded clone.

j_call	clone_size	d_call	cdr3_length	v_call	cdr3_aa	cdr3_nt
TRBJ2-3	-	-	14	TRBV6-1	CASSDQRVPDTQYF	TGTGCCAGCAGTGACCAGCGGGTGCCAGATACGCAGTATTTT
TRBJ2-3	few	TRBD2	17	TRBV10-3	CAINPRTSGGPTDTQYF	TGTGCCATCAACCCCAGGACTAGCGGGGGGCCCACAGATACGCAGTATTTT
TRBJ2-6	-	-	19	TRBV28	CASSFRAIVTNSGANVLTF	TGTGCCAGCAGTTTCCGAGCAATAGTAACCAACTCTGGGGCCAACGTCCTGACTTTC
TRBJ2-6	few	-	16	TRBV18	CASSPQSSSGANVLTF	TGTGCCAGCTCACCACAATCGTCCTCTGGGGCCAACGTCCTGACTTTC
TRBJ1-2	once	TRBD1	17	TRBV30	CAWRGIYTGQALYGYTF	TGTGCCTGGAGGGGTATCTACACAGGACAGGCTCTCTATGGCTACACCTTC
TRBJ1-4	-	TRBD1	15	TRBV6-6	CASRKTPGQWEKLFF	TGTGCCAGCAGAAAGACTCCGGGACAGTGGGAAAAACTGTTTTTT
TRBJ2-1	-	TRBD2	15	TRBV6-5	CASSPGLAGGNEQFF	TGTGCCAGCAGCCCAGGACTAGCGGGAGGCAATGAGCAGTTCTTC
TRBJ1-6	-	-	16	TRBV19	CASSISGRTYNSPLHF	TGTGCCAGTAGTATATCGGGGAGGACCTATAATTCACCCCTCCACTTT
TRBJ2-1	-	-	17	TRBV11-2	CASSQSHLGGPYNEQFF	TGTGCCAGCAGTCAGTCTCATCTCGGGGGGCCCTACAATGAGCAGTTCTTC
TRBJ2-5	-	TRBD1	15	TRBV16	CASSQSGQGQETQYF	TGTGCCAGCAGCCAATCGGGACAGGGCCAAGAGACCCAGTACTTC
TRBJ1-5	few	TRBD1	14	TRBV28	CASSSQTGLQPQHF	TGTGCCAGCAGTAGTCAGACAGGGCTTCAGCCCCAGCATTTT
TRBJ1-1	-	-	14	TRBV7-9	CASSLRVENTEAFF	TGTGCCAGCAGCTTAAGAGTAGAGAACACTGAAGCTTTCTTT
TRBJ2-3	-	-	15	TRBV27	CASSLILDRPDTQYF	TGTGCCAGCAGTTTAATCCTCGACAGACCAGATACGCAGTATTTT
TRBJ2-6	-	-	14	TRBV4-1	CASSQDTGANVLTF	TGCGCCAGCAGCCAAGATACTGGGGCCAACGTCCTGACTTTC
TRBJ2-1	once	-	16	TRBV30	CAWSNMRASSYNEQFF	TGTGCCTGGAGTAATATGAGGGCCTCCTCCTACAATGAGCAGTTCTTC
TRBJ1-1	-	-	18	TRBV15	CATQRFPQIDIMNTEAFF	TGTGCCACCCAAAGATTCCCCCAGATTGATATCATGAACACTGAAGCTTTCTTT
TRBJ2-7	-	-	16	TRBV25-1	CASSDLWQGGTYEQYF	TGTGCCAGCAGTGACTTATGGCAGGGAGGCACTTACGAGCAGTACTTC
TRBJ1-2	-	-	14	TRBV5-1	CASSASQGGYGYTF	TGCGCCAGCAGCGCTTCACAGGGTGGCTATGGCTACACCTTC
TRBJ1-4	-	-	15	TRBV6-6	CASSYLGGVGEKLFF	TGTGCCAGCAGTTATCTCGGAGGGGTTGGTGAAAAACTGTTTTTT
TRBJ2-7	-	-	14	TRBV4-3	CASSQDRGSYEQYF	TGCGCCAGCAGCCAAGATAGGGGCTCCTACGAGCAGTACTTC
TRBJ1-1	-	TRBD1	13	TRBV12-5	CASGLLQGAEAFF	TGTGCTAGTGGTTTGCTCCAGGGGGCTGAAGCTTTCTTT
TRBJ2-1	-	-	14	TRBV7-9	CASGETGSYNEQFF	TGTGCCAGCGGAGAAACAGGTTCCTACAATGAGCAGTTCTTC
TRBJ2-7	-	TRBD1	15	TRBV4-1	CASSQVQDRDYEQYF	TGCGCCAGCAGCCAAGTACAGGACAGGGACTACGAGCAGTACTTC
TRBJ2-7	-	TRBD2	15	TRBV11-2	CASSLLAGGPYEQYF	TGTGCCAGCAGCTTATTAGCGGGGGGACCCTACGAGCAGTACTTC
TRBJ2-3	-	TRBD2	13	TRBV7-3	CASTGGGADTQYF	TGTGCCAGCACGGGCGGGGGGGCAGATACGCAGTATTTT
TRBJ1-2	-	-	13	TRBV30	CAWSRGFDYGYTF	TGTGCCTGGAGCCGCGGATTCGACTATGGCTACACCTTC
TRBJ2-7	-	TRBD1	15	TRBV5-1	CASKNGQGISYEQYF	TGCGCCAGCAAAAACGGACAGGGGATTTCCTACGAGCAGTACTTC
TRBJ1-1	-	-	13	TRBV14	CASSPRTGTEAFF	TGTGCCAGCAGCCCCCGGACTGGCACTGAAGCTTTCTTT
TRBJ1-1	-	TRBD1	17	TRBV19	CASSLIPGQGKDTEAFF	TGTGCCAGTAGTCTCATACCGGGACAGGGTAAGGACACTGAAGCTTTCTTT
TRBJ1-2	-	-	14	TRBV7-9	CASSTQEGVYGYTF	TGTGCCAGCAGCACGCAGGAGGGCGTCTATGGCTACACCTTC
TRBJ1-6	-	-	15	TRBV6-4	CASSLESSYNSPLHF	TGTGCCAGCAGCTTGGAGAGCTCCTATAATTCACCCCTCCACTTT
TRBJ1-5	-	-	12	TRBV29-1	CSAMDINQPQHF	TGCAGCGCTATGGACATTAATCAGCCCCAGCATTTT
TRBJ1-2	-	TRBD1	16	TRBV7-2	CASSHVRTGNYYGYTF	TGTGCCAGCAGCCACGTGAGGACAGGGAACTACTATGGCTACACCTTC
TRBJ2-5	-	-	15	TRBV2	CASSELVGAQETQYF	TGTGCCAGCAGTGAATTGGTGGGGGCCCAAGAGACCCAGTACTTC
TRBJ1-6	-	TRBD1	15	TRBV6-5	CASSHGTVINSPLHF	TGTGCCAGCAGTCACGGGACAGTGATTAATTCACCCCTCCACTTT
TRBJ2-7	-	-	15	TRBV4-3	CASSQDGPGSYEQYF	TGCGCCAGCAGCCAAGATGGTCCGGGCTCCTACGAGCAGTACTTC
TRBJ2-5	-	-	13	TRBV30	CAWSVRGAETQYF	TGTGCCTGGAGTGTTCGGGGGGCTGAGACCCAGTACTTC
TRBJ2-7	-	-	14	TRBV19	CASSPTRGPYEQYF	TGTGCCAGTAGTCCGACTAGGGGGCCCTACGAGCAGTACTTC
TRBJ1-2	-	-	14	TRBV6-6	CASRQPGQEYGYTF	TGTGCCAGCAGACAACCGGGACAAGAATATGGCTACACCTTC
TRBJ2-7	-	-	13	TRBV5-4	CASSFGGSYEQYF	TGTGCCAGCAGCTTCGGCGGCTCCTACGAGCAGTACTTC
TRBJ2-6	-	-	17	TRBV7-2	CASSLAGGVAGANVLTF	TGTGCCAGCAGCTTAGCGGGGGGAGTGGCTGGGGCCAACGTCCTGACTTTC
TRBJ2-4	-	TRBD1	14	TRBV4-1	CASSHPGQGNIQYF	TGCGCCAGCAGCCACCCGGGACAGGGAAACATTCAGTACTTC
TRBJ2-7	-	-	16	TRBV6-1	CASSEARVFNAYEQYF	TGTGCCAGCAGTGAAGCGCGGGTGTTTAACGCCTACGAGCAGTACTTC